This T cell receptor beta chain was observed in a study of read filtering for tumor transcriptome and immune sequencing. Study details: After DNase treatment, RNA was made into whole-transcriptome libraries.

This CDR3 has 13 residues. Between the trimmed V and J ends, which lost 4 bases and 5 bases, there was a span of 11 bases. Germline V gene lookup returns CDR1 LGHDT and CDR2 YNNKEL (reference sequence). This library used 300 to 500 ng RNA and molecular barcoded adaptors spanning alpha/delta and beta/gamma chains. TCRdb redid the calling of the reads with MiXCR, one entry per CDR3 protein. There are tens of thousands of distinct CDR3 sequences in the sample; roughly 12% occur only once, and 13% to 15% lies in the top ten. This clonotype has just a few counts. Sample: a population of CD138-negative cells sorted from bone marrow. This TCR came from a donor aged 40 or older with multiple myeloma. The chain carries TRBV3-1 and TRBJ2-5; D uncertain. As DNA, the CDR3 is TGTGCCAGCAGCCGACACGGTGGTGAGACCCAGTACTTC. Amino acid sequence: CASSRHGGETQYF.